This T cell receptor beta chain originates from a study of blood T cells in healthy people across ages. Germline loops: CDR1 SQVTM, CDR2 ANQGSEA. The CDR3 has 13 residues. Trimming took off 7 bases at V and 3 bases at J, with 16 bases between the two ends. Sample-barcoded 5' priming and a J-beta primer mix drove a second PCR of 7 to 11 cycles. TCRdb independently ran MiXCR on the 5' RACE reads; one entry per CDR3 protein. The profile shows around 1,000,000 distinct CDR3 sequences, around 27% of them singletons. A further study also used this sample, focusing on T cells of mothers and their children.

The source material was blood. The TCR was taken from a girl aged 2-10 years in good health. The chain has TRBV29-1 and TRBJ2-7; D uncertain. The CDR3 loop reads CSAVSGGVYEQYF. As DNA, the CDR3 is TGCAGCGCTGTTTCGGGCGGAGTCTACGAGCAGTACTTC.